The 21 T cell receptor beta chains presented below share a single source sample, sequenced in a study of blood T cells in healthy people across ages. Alongside a J-beta primer mix, a sample-barcoded 5' primer served in a second PCR lasting about 7 to 11 cycles. TCRdb called the 5' RACE reads again in MiXCR, with one record for every CDR3 protein. The data show about 760,000 distinct CDR3 sequences, with approximately 25% seen just once and just under 9.5% held by the top ten. This same sample was also taken into another study, of T cells of mothers and their children.

The source material was blood. The receptors shown here come from a boy between 5 and 17 years old in good health.

This clonotype was found many times. J is TRBJ1-1 and V is TRBV20-1; 9 nucleotides match TRBD1. This CDR3 is built from 13 residues. CDR1 and CDR2 from the germline V gene are DFQATT and SNEGSKA (reference sequence). Trimming took 6 bases from V and 0 from J; bases not matched to a gene: 2. The CDR3 is CSARTGVNTEAFF. CDR3 DNA sequence: TGCAGTGCGCGGACAGGGGTGAACACTGAAGCTTTCTTT.

This clonotype was observed a few times. At one end, the junction sequence differs from germline, possibly due to a read error. V usage is TRBV6-5 and J usage is TRBJ1-1; D remains ambiguous. There are 13 residues in the CDR3. Germline CDR1 and CDR2: MNHEY and SVGAGI. In DNA, the CDR3 is TGTGCCAGCGGTTACTCAGGGAACACTGAAGCTTTCTTT. Translation gives CASGYSGNTEAFF.

The chain couples TRBV20-1 to TRBJ2-7; 8 bases align to TRBD2. Germline CDR1 and CDR2: DFQATT and SNEGSKA (reference sequence). This CDR3 is built from 14 residues. The V gene end was trimmed by 4 bases and the J gene end by 6 bases; junction bases not matched to a gene: 11. The CDR3 loop reads CSATGLAGLCEQYF. In DNA form, the CDR3 reads TGCAGTGCTACGGGGCTAGCGGGTCTCTGCGAGCAGTACTTC.

This CDR3 reads CASSQDQSPGNTIYF. In DNA form, the CDR3 reads TGCGCCAGCAGCCAAGACCAAAGCCCTGGAAACACCATATATTTT. The chain combines TRBV4-1 with TRBJ1-3, with D hard to call. CDR1 and CDR2 (germline): MGHRA, YSYEKL. The germline V and J ends were trimmed by 0 bases and 2 bases, with 8 bases remaining between them. The CDR3 has 15 amino acids.

V usage is TRBV6-5 and J usage is TRBJ2-2, with a possible D match to TRBD2 (5 bases). The CDR3 extends over 16 amino acids. Deletions cut 0 bases from V and 4 bases from J, with 12 bases between. The germline V gene has CDR1 MNHEY and CDR2 SVGAGI. The CDR3 DNA is TGTGCCAGCAGTTACTCTCCGGCCGAGGGCACCGGGGAGCTGTTTTTT. It is translated as CASSYSPAEGTGELFF.

The chain joins TRBV6-1 to TRBJ2-7, with TRBD2 identical over 9 bases. Germline lookup yields CDR1 MNHNS and CDR2 SASEGT. CDR3 length: 16 residues. Trimming at V came to 6 bases and at J to 6 bases, leaving 15 bases not matched to a gene. DNA of the CDR3: TGTGCCAGCAGCCCCACCTTAGCGGGAGTCGCAAGCGAGCAGTACTTC. It codes for CASSPTLAGVASEQYF.

This clonotype was counted at least ten times. J is TRBJ2-5 and V is TRBV4-3; 11 bases align to TRBD2. J gave up 4 bases and V 1 base, and 5 bases lay outside the gene matches. The CDR3 spans 16 residues. The germline V gene encodes CDR1 LGHNA and CDR2 YSLEER. In DNA, the CDR3 is TGCGCCAGCAGCCAAGGGGTAGCGGGGGGGCCAGAGACCCAGTACTTC. Translated, it gives CASSQGVAGGPETQYF.

This clonotype was seen more than once but under ten times. The CDR3 loop is CASSPGTEFIQYF. The CDR3 nucleotides are TGTGCCAGCAGTCCTGGGACAGAATTCATTCAGTACTTC. V gene TRBV27 combines with J gene TRBJ2-4, with 7 bases fitting TRBD1. Trimming removed 5 bases from V and 9 bases from J; junction bases left unmatched: 7. The V gene's germline CDR1 is MNHEY and CDR2 SMNVEV (reference sequence). This CDR3 is 13 amino acids long.

The CDR3 DNA is TGTGCCAGCAGCGTAGGGGCAATGGGCCAAGAGACCCAGTACTTC. Its translation is CASSVGAMGQETQYF. The chain has TRBV9 and TRBJ2-5; D unresolved. CDR3 length: 15 amino acids. V was cut by 0 bases and J by 1 base, with 10 bases left in between. Germline V gene sequence: CDR1 SGDLS, CDR2 YYNGEE.

This clonotype was seen only a few times. V gene TRBV27 combines with J gene TRBJ2-5; 11 bases fit TRBD1. Judging by the DNA end, TRBJ2-1 fits better; the J call may be wrong. CDR1 MNHEY and CDR2 SMNVEV come from the germline V gene (reference sequence). This CDR3 spans 16 amino acids. The CDR3 sequence: CASSPVGQGGGNEQFF. The CDR3 nucleotides are TGTGCCAGCAGTCCGGTGGGACAGGGGGGAGGAAATGAGCAGTTCTTC.

V is TRBV11-3 and J is TRBJ2-3, with 7 bases aligning to TRBD2. Trimming cost V 5 bases and J 0 bases; bases outside gene matches: 8. Germline V CDR1 and CDR2: SGHNT, YENEEA. The CDR3 has 16 residues. The CDR3 DNA is TGTGCCAGCAGCGAGGGGAGGGGCCTCAGCACAGATACGCAGTATTTT. Translation gives CASSEGRGLSTDTQYF.

V gene TRBV12-3 or TRBV12-4 combines with J gene TRBJ2-5, with TRBD2 matching over 8 bases. Gene TRBJ2-7 matches the end of the DNA better, so the J call may be wrong. CDR3 size: 14 residues. The DNA of the CDR3 is TGTGCCAGCAGTTTACGACTAGCGACGGGCGAGCAGTACTTC. As protein: CASSLRLATGEQYF.

This clonotype was picked up a small number of times. This chain links TRBV12-3 or TRBV12-4 with TRBJ2-7; D is possibly TRBD1 (6 bases). Matching the DNA end better, TRBJ2-5 makes the J call doubtful. There are 15 residues in the CDR3. Written as DNA, the CDR3 is TGTGCCAGCAGTCATTGGACAGATCAGCAAGAGACCCAGTACTTC. This codes for CASSHWTDQQETQYF.

This clonotype was counted a few times. CDR3: CATDRGMGNEQFF. Written as DNA, the CDR3 is TGTGCCACAGACAGGGGTATGGGCAATGAGCAGTTCTTC. The gene calls are TRBV28 and TRBJ2-5; 8 bases fit TRBD1. The J call could be wrong; TRBJ2-1 is a better fit for the DNA end. The CDR3 consists of 13 residues. Germline loops: CDR1 MDHEN, CDR2 SYDVKM.

This chain links TRBV7-8 with TRBJ2-7; D possibly uses TRBD1 or TRBD2 (6 bases each). V lost 5 bases to trimming and J lost 0 bases, with 14 bases between them. This CDR3 is 15 amino acids long. Germline CDR1 reads SGHVS; CDR2 reads FQNEAQ. This CDR3 is CASSQHGGNSYEQYF. DNA of the CDR3: TGTGCCAGCAGCCAACACGGGGGCAACTCCTACGAGCAGTACTTC.

The chain links TRBV7-6 to TRBJ2-1, with 10 bases matching TRBD2. The CDR3 sequence is 16 residues long. V was clipped by 7 bases and J by 1 base; unmatched bases: 7. The germline V gene has CDR1 SGHVS and CDR2 FNYEAQ. As DNA, the CDR3 is TGTGCCAGCACTGAGTCTAGCGGGGGTTCCTACAATGAGCAGTTCTTC. Protein sequence: CASTESSGGSYNEQFF.

This clonotype has a handful of counts. The chain is built from TRBV6-6 and TRBJ1-6; 8 bases are a match to TRBD1. CDR3 size: 16 residues. CDR1 and CDR2 (germline): MNHNY, SVGAGI (reference sequence). Germline trimming cut 6 bases from V and 0 bases from J; bases unmatched to any gene: 4. CDR3 protein: CASRSQGDSYNSPLHF. CDR3 sequence (DNA): TGTGCCAGCAGATCACAGGGGGACTCCTATAATTCACCCCTCCACTTT.

This clonotype was observed a few times. This chain joins TRBV27 and TRBJ2-3, with unresolved D. The CDR3 length is 12 residues. Trimming cost V 5 bases and J 4 bases, with 7 bases left between them. The germline CDR1 and CDR2 sequences are MNHEY and SMNVEV (reference sequence). The CDR3, as DNA: TGTGCCAGCAGTCCCCGGTCAGATACGCAGTATTTT. It codes for CASSPRSDTQYF.

This CDR3 is CALDLGPGKKLFF. CDR3 DNA sequence: TGTGCCTTGGATTTAGGACCGGGAAAAAAACTGTTTTTT. The rearrangement links TRBV7-9 to TRBJ1-4; D call uncertain. The CDR3 is made up of 13 amino acids. Germline CDR1 reads SEHNR; CDR2 reads FQNEAQ (reference sequence). V lost 11 bases and J lost 9, with 19 bases in between.

V and J are TRBV19 and TRBJ2-4; maybe TRBD2 (6 bases). The CDR3 totals 15 residues. Germline assignment: CDR1 LNHDA and CDR2 SQIVND (reference sequence). Trimming cost V 5 bases and J 0 bases, with 11 bases left between them. The CDR3 DNA sequence: TGTGCCAGTAGTCCTCGGGGGATAGCCAAAAACATTCAGTACTTC. Translated, it gives CASSPRGIAKNIQYF.

V is TRBV12-3 or TRBV12-4 and J is TRBJ2-1; TRBD2 matches at 10 bases. V dropped 6 bases and J dropped 4; count of bases not matched to a gene: 3. CDR3 size: 14 residues. CDR3 bases: TGTGCCAGCAGCGAGCGGGAGGGTTACAATGAGCAGTTCTTC. Translated, it gives CASSEREGYNEQFF.